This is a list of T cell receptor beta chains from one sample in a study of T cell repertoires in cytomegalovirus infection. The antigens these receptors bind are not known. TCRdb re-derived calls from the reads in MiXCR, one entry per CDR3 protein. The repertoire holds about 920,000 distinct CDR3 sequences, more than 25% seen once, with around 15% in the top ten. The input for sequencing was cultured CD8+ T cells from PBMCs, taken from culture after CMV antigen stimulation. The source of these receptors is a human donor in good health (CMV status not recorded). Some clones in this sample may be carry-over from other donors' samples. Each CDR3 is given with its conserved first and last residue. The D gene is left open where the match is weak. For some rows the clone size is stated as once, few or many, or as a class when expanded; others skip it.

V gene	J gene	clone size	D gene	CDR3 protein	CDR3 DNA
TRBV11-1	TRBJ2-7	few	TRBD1	CASSLRDRVHEQYF	TGTGCCAGCAGCTTAAGGGACAGGGTCCACGAGCAGTACTTC
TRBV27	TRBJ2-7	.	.	CASGPPGHYYEQYF	TGTGCCAGCGGGCCGCCGGGACATTACTACGAGCAGTACTTC
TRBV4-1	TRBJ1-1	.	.	CASSQGRETEAFF	TGCGCCAGCAGCCAAGGACGAGAGACTGAAGCTTTCTTT
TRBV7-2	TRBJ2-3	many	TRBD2	CASRVMQRGAADTQYF	TGTGCCAGCAGAGTTATGCAGCGGGGGGCTGCAGATACGCAGTATTTT
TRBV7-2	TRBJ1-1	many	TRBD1	CASSFPGGHTEAFF	TGTGCCAGCAGCTTTCCAGGGGGGCACACTGAAGCTTTCTTT
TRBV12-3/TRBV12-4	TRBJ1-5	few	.	CASSSLGSAQHF	TGTGCCAGCAGTTCGCTAGGGTCGGCCCAGCATTTT
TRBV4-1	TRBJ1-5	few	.	CASSQRQNSNQPQHF	TGCGCCAGCAGCCAGCGACAGAATAGCAATCAGCCCCAGCATTTT
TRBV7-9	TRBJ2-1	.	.	CASSLVISAHNEQFF	TGTGCCAGCAGCTTAGTGATTAGTGCCCACAATGAGCAGTTCTTC
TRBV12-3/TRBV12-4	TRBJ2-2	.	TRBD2	CASSFRLAGGPVAGELFF	TGTGCCAGCAGTTTCCGACTAGCGGGGGGGCCCGTCGCCGGGGAGCTGTTTTTT
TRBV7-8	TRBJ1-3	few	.	CASSHQQGLNSGNTIYF	TGTGCCAGCAGCCACCAACAGGGTCTGAACTCTGGAAACACCATATATTTT
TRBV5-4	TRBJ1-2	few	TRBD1	CASSLTGASWGYTF	TGTGCCAGCAGCTTGACAGGGGCGTCCTGGGGCTACACCTTC
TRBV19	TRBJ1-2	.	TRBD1	CASSSRDRGLWYGYTF	TGTGCCAGTAGTAGCCGCGACAGGGGCCTTTGGTATGGCTACACCTTC
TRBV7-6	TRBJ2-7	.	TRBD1	CAGSTPDRIHEQYF	TGTGCCGGAAGCACCCCGGACAGGATACACGAGCAGTACTTC
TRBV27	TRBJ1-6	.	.	CASSPPGVTWDSPLHF	TGTGCCAGCAGTCCGCCAGGCGTTACTTGGGATTCACCCCTCCACTTT
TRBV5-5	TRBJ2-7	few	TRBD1	CASSGAGTGRHEQYF	TGTGCCAGCAGCGGAGCCGGGACAGGGCGCCACGAGCAGTACTTC
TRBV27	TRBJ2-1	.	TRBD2	CASSNSGGYNEQFF	TGTGCCAGCAGTAATAGCGGGGGATACAATGAGCAGTTCTTC
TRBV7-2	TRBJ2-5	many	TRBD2	CASSSTDWRGETQYF	TGTGCCAGCAGCAGCACGGACTGGCGGGGGGAGACCCAGTACTTC
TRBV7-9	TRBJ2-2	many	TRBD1	CASSATGFTGELFF	TGTGCCAGCAGCGCGACAGGGTTCACCGGGGAGCTGTTTTTT
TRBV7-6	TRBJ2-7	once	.	CASNSGYEQYF	TGTGCCAGCAACTCCGGGTACGAGCAGTACTTC
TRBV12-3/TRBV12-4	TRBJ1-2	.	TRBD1	CASTFRTGGFDNYGYTF	TGTGCCAGCACCTTTCGGACAGGGGGCTTTGATAACTATGGCTACACCTTC
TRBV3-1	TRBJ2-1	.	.	CASSQERRVSSYNEQFF	TGTGCCAGCAGCCAAGAACGAAGGGTGAGCTCCTACAATGAGCAGTTCTTC
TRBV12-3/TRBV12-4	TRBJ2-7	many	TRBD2	CASSLGSGDEQYF	TGTGCCAGCAGTTTAGGTAGCGGGGACGAGCAGTACTTC
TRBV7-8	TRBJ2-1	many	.	CASSLLLRGEQFF	TGTGCCAGCAGCTTACTCCTCAGGGGTGAGCAGTTCTTC
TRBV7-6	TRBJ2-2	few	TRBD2	CASSLAPSGGARAGELFF	TGTGCCAGCAGCTTAGCACCTAGCGGGGGGGCCAGGGCCGGGGAGCTGTTTTTT